This TCR beta chain was profiled in a study of cytomegalovirus exposure and HLA in healthy donors. About the study: Some 85 million unique TCRs from HLA-typed donors were held in an early data release. General study results and limits: DRB1 showed the most TCR associations and HLA-C the fewest in a later analysis, as rates varied by HLA locus. Researchers left out some V segments, among them TRBV6-2 and TRBV6-3, as indistinguishable. More than 150 TCR beta chains were listed as cytomegalovirus-associated.

This clone has a single count. Its antigen is not identified. Primers for the PCR totalled 60 Vbeta and 13 Jbeta. The table came from immunoSEQ multiplex PCR; TCRdb's copy has only in-frame clones and leaves some out. The repertoire holds 85,000 to 90,000 clones, with around 76% as singletons. CDR1 and CDR2 (germline): MDHEN, SYDVKM. Trimming left V 6 bases short and J 1 base short, with 15 bases between. The CDR3 runs to 15 residues. Sequencing used PBMCs. V is TRBV28 and J is TRBJ1-1, with D possibly being TRBD1 (6 bases). This sequence originates from a man in his thirties or forties in good health and CMV-seropositive. Here the CDR3 DNA reads TGTGCCAGCAGCTTCAGACAGGCCACGAACACTGAAGCTTTCTTT. This codes for CASSFRQATNTEAFF.